Listed below are T cell receptor beta chains from one sample, sequenced in a study of shared clonotypes between healthy human individuals. The table came from immunoSEQ multiplex PCR; TCRdb's copy has only in-frame clones and leaves some out. The table includes about 2,200,000 clones, 85% to 95% detected once. The source material was naive CD8+ T cells from PBMCs. All receptors come from a man younger than 35 in good health. Some clones in this sample may be carry-over from other donors' samples. Each CDR3 is given with its conserved first and last residue. A D gene is named only where the DNA matches it firmly. Size is stated for part of the rows, as once, few or many counts, or as a class when the clone is expanded.

>TRBV28|TRBJ2-7|NA|TRBD2
TGTGCCAGCAGTTACGGGGGGACCGCCTACGAGCAGTACTTC
CASSYGGTAYEQYF
>TRBV7-9|TRBJ1-2|NA|NA
TGTGCCAGCAGCTTAGGCGGCGGGAATGGCTACACCTTC
CASSLGGGNGYTF
>TRBV9|TRBJ2-3|NA|TRBD1
TGTGCCAGCAGCGTAAGTGGGGGACAGGGCTCAGATACGCAGTATTTT
CASSVSGGQGSDTQYF
>TRBV14|TRBJ2-3|NA|NA
TGTGCCAGCAGCCAAGATGAGGCCACAGATACGCAGTATTTT
CASSQDEATDTQYF
>TRBV6-6|TRBJ2-1|NA|NA
TGTGCCAGCAGTTACTCCTATCCACAGGCTCAAAATGAGCAGTTCTTC
CASSYSYPQAQNEQFF
>TRBV7-2|TRBJ1-1|NA|NA
TGTGCCAGCAGCCCCCGGAGGGGCGGTCACACTGAAGCTTTCTTT
CASSPRRGGHTEAFF
>TRBV6-4|TRBJ2-1|once|TRBD2
TGTGCCAGCAGCGCCCGTAGCGGGACAATTTACAATGAGCAGTTCTTC
CASSARSGTIYNEQFF
>TRBV9|TRBJ2-2|NA|NA
TGTGCCAGCAGCGTAGGAGGGGCGCGCACCGGGGAGCTGTTTTTT
CASSVGGARTGELFF
>TRBV29-1|TRBJ2-7|NA|NA
TGCAGCGCAAACCTGCATACAGGGAGGTACGAGCAGTACTTC
CSANLHTGRYEQYF
>TRBV28|TRBJ1-5|few|NA
TGTGCCAGCACCCGGAGCCTTCAGCCCCAGCATTTT
CASTRSLQPQHF
>TRBV6-5|TRBJ1-2|NA|NA
TGTGCCAGCAGACCACTAACAGGGATTCAGGGCTACACCTTC
CASRPLTGIQGYTF
>TRBV6-6|TRBJ1-2|NA|NA
TGTGCCAGCGCGGAAATGAGGGCGGGTGGCTACACCTTC
CASAEMRAGGYTF
>TRBV29-1|TRBJ1-2|NA|NA
TGCAGCGTCCCCAGATCGGTAGGGTTTGGCTACACCTTC
CSVPRSVGFGYTF
>TRBV5-1|TRBJ2-1|NA|NA
TGCGCCAGCAGCTTGGACGGGCGCCGGGGGCTGACCCACAATGAGCAGTTCTTC
CASSLDGRRGLTHNEQFF
>TRBV5-8|TRBJ1-2|NA|NA
TGTGCCAGCAGCTTGGGTGTAGGGGGGTACACCCAACATGGCTACACCTTC
CASSLGVGGYTQHGYTF
>TRBV28|TRBJ1-3|once|TRBD1
TGTGCCAGCAGTGACCCCAAGACAGGGGGCATCACTGGAAACACCATATATTTT
CASSDPKTGGITGNTIYF
>TRBV6-4|TRBJ2-1|NA|NA
TGTGCCAGCAGTGTTTCATGGGGGGTCTCCTACAATGAGCAGTTCTTC
CASSVSWGVSYNEQFF
>TRBV7-9|TRBJ2-1|NA|TRBD1
TGTGCCAGCAGCCCACGTGAAGGGGGCCGGAATGAGCAGTTCTTC
CASSPREGGRNEQFF
>TRBV6-6|TRBJ2-2|NA|TRBD2
TGTGCCAGCAGTTACGCGGGAGGGCCCGGGGAGCTGTTTTTT
CASSYAGGPGELFF
>TRBV29-1|TRBJ2-4|NA|TRBD1
TGCAGCGTTTCGACAGGGGACAAAAACATTCAGTACTTC
CSVSTGDKNIQYF
>TRBV6-5|TRBJ2-5|NA|NA
TGTGCCAGCCCGGCTGCGGGGGCAGAGACCCAGTACTTC
CASPAAGAETQYF
>TRBV4-1|TRBJ2-2|NA|NA
TGCGCCAGCAGCCAACCCGTTACCCCCGGGGAGCTGTTTTTT
CASSQPVTPGELFF
>TRBV27|TRBJ2-2|once|NA
TGTGCCAGCAGTTTAAGAGGGAGTACCGGGGAGCTGTTTTTT
CASSLRGSTGELFF
>TRBV28|TRBJ2-2|NA|NA
TGTGCCAGCAGTTTATCCTCGGAGGGCGGGGAGCTGTTTTTT
CASSLSSEGGELFF
>TRBV6-6|TRBJ2-1|once|NA
TGTGCCAGCAGTTCCTGGGCAGCGAACAATGAGCAGTTCTTC
CASSSWAANNEQFF
>TRBV30|TRBJ1-2|NA|NA
TGTGCCTGGAGTGGCGCCGAGACCAAGGATCCGGAAGGCTACACCTTC
CAWSGAETKDPEGYTF
>TRBV12-5|TRBJ1-2|NA|NA
TGTGCTAGTGCCCAGGGACCTAGGAGCTACACCTTC
CASAQGPRSYTF
>TRBV6-1|TRBJ2-2|NA|NA
TGTGCCAGCCCGCGGAACACCGGGGAGCTGTTTTTT
CASPRNTGELFF
>TRBV23-1|TRBJ1-3|NA|NA
TGCGCCAGCAGTCACTCCCCGACAGTGACTGGAAACACCATATATTTT
CASSHSPTVTGNTIYF
>TRBV6-5|TRBJ1-5|NA|NA
TGTGCCAGCAGTCTGTCGGGGCCAGGTCAGCCCCAGCATTTT
CASSLSGPGQPQHF
>TRBV4-1|TRBJ1-2|NA|TRBD1
TGCGCCAGCAGCCACCGGACAGGTACTAACTATGGCTACACCTTC
CASSHRTGTNYGYTF
>TRBV11-2|TRBJ1-1|NA|TRBD1
TGTGCCAGCAGCATCAACAGGGGGCAGGACACTGAAGCTTTCTTT
CASSINRGQDTEAFF
>TRBV4-1|TRBJ2-3|NA|TRBD2
TGCGCCAGCAGCCAAGAGGGCGGGAGGGCCCGCACAGATACGCAGTATTTT
CASSQEGGRARTDTQYF
>TRBV15|TRBJ2-3|NA|NA
TGTGCCACCAGCAAGGGGGGGCGGGAGACAGATACGCAGTATTTT
CATSKGGRETDTQYF
>TRBV18|TRBJ2-1|NA|TRBD2
TGTGCCAGCTCACCACCGGGGGAGGAAAGCGGGAGGAAGTTCTTC
CASSPPGEESGRKFF
>TRBV6-5|TRBJ2-7|NA|NA
TGTGCCAGCAGTTATTCCTCCCCTAGGGGTTCCTACGAGCAGTACTTC
CASSYSSPRGSYEQYF
>TRBV27|TRBJ1-1|NA|NA
TGTGCCAGCAGTTTTGAGAGTACGGGGGCCGGAGCTTTCTTT
CASSFESTGAGAFF
>TRBV28|TRBJ2-2|NA|NA
TGTGCCAGCAGTTTATATGGGATTAGCGGGAACACCGGGGAGCTGTTTTTT
CASSLYGISGNTGELFF
>TRBV28|TRBJ1-5|NA|NA
TGTGCCAGCAGTCCTACAGGGAATCAGCCCCAGCATTTT
CASSPTGNQPQHF
>TRBV29-1|TRBJ2-7|NA|NA
TGCAGCGTTGTCCCTGGCGGCAGGTACGAGCAGTACTTC
CSVVPGGRYEQYF
>TRBV27|TRBJ2-3|NA|NA
TGTGCCAGCTATCTAGGCCCCACAGATACGCAGTATTTT
CASYLGPTDTQYF
>TRBV27|TRBJ2-7|NA|NA
TGTGCCAGCACCAATCGTTTGGCGAGCTCCTACGAGCAGTACTTC
CASTNRLASSYEQYF
>TRBV2|TRBJ2-7|NA|NA
TGTGCCAGCCCCCGAGGCCCCTACGAGCAGTACTTC
CASPRGPYEQYF
>TRBV6-5|TRBJ2-7|NA|NA
TGTGCCAGCAGCGACAGTGACAGATACTACGAGCAGTACTTC
CASSDSDRYYEQYF
>TRBV28|TRBJ1-2|NA|NA
TGTGCCAGCGGCGACTATGGCTACACCTTC
CASGDYGYTF
>TRBV29-1|TRBJ2-7|NA|NA
TGCAGCGTTGAAGAGTTATGGGGAGTCCCGACGGGCGAGCAGTACTTC
CSVEELWGVPTGEQYF
>TRBV7-2|TRBJ2-7|NA|NA
TGTGCCAGCAGCTTAGTAAGCGGGCCCGCCTACGAGCAGTACTTC
CASSLVSGPAYEQYF
>TRBV5-1|TRBJ2-4|NA|TRBD1
TGCGCCAGCAGCTTGGTATGGCAGGGGGTTATAGCCAAAAACATTCAGTACTTC
CASSLVWQGVIAKNIQYF